Listed below are T cell receptor beta chains from one sample, sequenced in a study of cytomegalovirus exposure and HLA in healthy donors. Profiling relied on immunoSEQ multiplex PCR, and the TCRdb table lists in-frame clones only, not all of them. The sample shows nearly 95,000 clones, about 60% of them seen only once. The material sequenced was PBMCs. These receptors all come from a woman aged 30 to 39 in good health and CMV-seronegative. CDR3s include the opening cysteine and the closing phenylalanine or tryptophan. The order of the fields is J gene, V gene, clone size, D gene, CDR3 DNA, CDR3 protein. A D gene is named only where the DNA matches it firmly. Size is stated for part of the rows, as once, few or many counts, or as a class when the clone is expanded.

J: TRBJ2-7
V: TRBV18
size: few
D: TRBD2
DNA: TGTGCCAGCTCACTAAAGGATAATATGGGGGGGACGGCTGCCTACGAGCAGTACTTC
CDR3: CASSLKDNMGGTAAYEQYF

J: TRBJ2-3
V: TRBV6-4
size: -
D: TRBD2
DNA: TGTGCCAGCAGGCCAACTCCCGGACTAGCAGATACGCAGTATTTT
CDR3: CASRPTPGLADTQYF

J: TRBJ1-5
V: TRBV19
size: -
D: -
DNA: TGTGCCAGTAGTACGTCACTCAGCAGGGCCCAGCATTTT
CDR3: CASSTSLSRAQHF

J: TRBJ1-1
V: TRBV6-5
size: few
D: TRBD1
DNA: TGTGCCAGCCACCAAGACAGGGCGTCGGTGGGAGCTTTCTTT
CDR3: CASHQDRASVGAFF

J: TRBJ2-5
V: TRBV7-9
size: -
D: -
DNA: TGTGCCAGCAGAGGTCGGGTACCCAAAGAGACCCAGTACTTC
CDR3: CASRGRVPKETQYF

J: TRBJ2-7
V: TRBV11-2
size: -
D: TRBD2
DNA: TGTGCCAGCAGCTTAGGGACTAGCGGGAGGATCTACGAGCAGTACTTC
CDR3: CASSLGTSGRIYEQYF

J: TRBJ1-2
V: TRBV4-1
size: -
D: TRBD1
DNA: TGCGCCAGCAGCCTGAGCCGGGACAGGGACTATGGCTACACCTTC
CDR3: CASSLSRDRDYGYTF

J: TRBJ2-1
V: TRBV19
size: -
D: TRBD2
DNA: TGTGCCAGTAGTATAGAGGCTAGCGGGAGGTCGCGCTCCTACAATGAGCAGTTCTTC
CDR3: CASSIEASGRSRSYNEQFF

J: TRBJ2-3
V: TRBV4-3
size: -
D: -
DNA: TGCGCCAGCAGCCAAGATCGATCGGCGGGGGATACGCAGTATTTT
CDR3: CASSQDRSAGDTQYF

J: TRBJ2-7
V: TRBV25-1
size: -
D: -
DNA: TGTGCCAGCAGTCCCACAGGGGAGGTTCCCGAGCAGTACTTC
CDR3: CASSPTGEVPEQYF

J: TRBJ2-5
V: TRBV7-3
size: -
D: -
DNA: TGTGCCAGCAGCCCGGATACTAGCATGGAGACCCAGTACTTC
CDR3: CASSPDTSMETQYF

J: TRBJ1-5
V: TRBV6-1
size: -
D: -
DNA: TGTGCCAGCAGGGGCAGGTACGGCAATCAGCCCCAGCATTTT
CDR3: CASRGRYGNQPQHF

J: TRBJ1-4
V: TRBV5-6
size: few
D: -
DNA: TGTGCCAGCAGCTTGGTAGGAGTCGATGAAAAACTGTTTTTT
CDR3: CASSLVGVDEKLFF

J: TRBJ1-6
V: TRBV2
size: -
D: TRBD1
DNA: TGTGCCAGCAAAAGGGGACAGGGACATTCACCCCTCCACTTT
CDR3: CASKRGQGHSPLHF

J: TRBJ2-5
V: TRBV19
size: -
D: TRBD2
DNA: TGTGCCAGTAGTATCGGACTAGCGGGGAGGAAAGAGACCCAGTACTTC
CDR3: CASSIGLAGRKETQYF

J: TRBJ1-2
V: TRBV9
size: -
D: -
DNA: TGTGCCAGCAGCCATCTCAGGGATGGCTACACCTTC
CDR3: CASSHLRDGYTF

J: TRBJ1-4
V: TRBV6-1
size: -
D: -
DNA: TGTGCCAGCAGTGAATATAGTAGACTACACTTCAATGAAAAACTGTTTTTT
CDR3: CASSEYSRLHFNEKLFF

J: TRBJ2-7
V: TRBV19
size: -
D: TRBD1
DNA: TGTGCCAGTAGTTCGATAGAGACAGGGGGCGGCGAGCAGTACTTC
CDR3: CASSSIETGGGEQYF

J: TRBJ2-4
V: TRBV7-9
size: once
D: TRBD2
DNA: TGTGCCAGCAGCTTAGCATCGGGGGGGGTAGCCAAAAACATTCAGTACTTC
CDR3: CASSLASGGVAKNIQYF

J: TRBJ1-4
V: TRBV9
size: -
D: TRBD1
DNA: TGTGCCAGCAGTCATTCGGACAGGGCGGATGAAAAACTGTTTTTT
CDR3: CASSHSDRADEKLFF

J: TRBJ2-1
V: TRBV2
size: -
D: TRBD2
DNA: TGTGCCAGCTTCGGGGGGGCCAATGAGCAGTTCTTC
CDR3: CASFGGANEQFF

J: TRBJ1-1
V: TRBV2
size: -
D: -
DNA: TGTGCCAGCAGTGAAAGGTTTTTTAAGGGGACTGAAGCTTTCTTT
CDR3: CASSERFFKGTEAFF

J: TRBJ1-1
V: TRBV19
size: few
D: TRBD1
DNA: TGTGCCAGTACCCAAGGGGGCTCGGAGGGCCTCCTGCAAGCTTTCTTT
CDR3: CASTQGGSEGLLQAFF

J: TRBJ2-3
V: TRBV19
size: -
D: -
DNA: TGTGCCAGTAAGGAGGCAGATACGCAGTATTTT
CDR3: CASKEADTQYF

J: TRBJ1-2
V: TRBV18
size: -
D: -
DNA: TGTGCCAGCTCACCACAGAGCTATGGCTACACCTTC
CDR3: CASSPQSYGYTF

J: TRBJ1-2
V: TRBV6-5
size: -
D: TRBD1
DNA: TGTGCCATCTCGGACAGGATGCTAAATGGCTACACCTTC
CDR3: CAISDRMLNGYTF

J: TRBJ1-6
V: TRBV6-6
size: few
D: TRBD1
DNA: TGTGCCAGCCAACCCACGGGACAGTCCTATAATTCACCCCTCCACTTT
CDR3: CASQPTGQSYNSPLHF

J: TRBJ2-7
V: TRBV7-2
size: -
D: -
DNA: TGTGCCAGCAGCCGGGACAACTCCTACGAGCAGTACTTC
CDR3: CASSRDNSYEQYF

J: TRBJ1-2
V: TRBV6-1
size: -
D: TRBD1
DNA: TGTGCCAGCAGCACCGCCGGGACAGGGGGCTTC
CDR3: CASSTAGTGGF

J: TRBJ2-7
V: TRBV7-9
size: -
D: -
DNA: TGTGCCAGCAGCTTAGGGGTGACTAGCTCCTACGAGCAGTACTTC
CDR3: CASSLGVTSSYEQYF

J: TRBJ1-5
V: TRBV30
size: -
D: TRBD1
DNA: TGTGCCTGGAGTGTATCAGGGGGATATCAGCCCCAGCATTTT
CDR3: CAWSVSGGYQPQHF

J: TRBJ1-5
V: TRBV11-2
size: -
D: -
DNA: TGTGCCAGCAGCCCGGAGAACTATCAGCCCCAGCATTTT
CDR3: CASSPENYQPQHF

J: TRBJ2-2
V: TRBV5-1
size: -
D: TRBD1
DNA: TGCGCCAGCAGCTTCGTTGACAGGGGTGCGAACACCGGGGAGCTGTTTTTT
CDR3: CASSFVDRGANTGELFF